This T cell receptor (beta chain) originates from a study of blood T cell repertoires in COVID-19 (dated by TCRdb to the early 2020s). In the study overall: Samples covering the acute and convalescent phases of COVID-19 were provided by collaborators in the United States, Italy and Spain. The repertoires were released in a freely available public database intended as a resource for research on the immune response to SARS-CoV-2. Samples were obtained from the ongoing ImmuneRACE study (first 160 participants) and from approximately 1,200 subjects provided by 6 global collaborators. The material from the prospective study consisted of cDNA or gDNA derived from T cells, B-cell-depleted T cells, or PBMCs. A de-identified subject ID, COVID-19 status, age in years and sex were almost always included in the sample metadata. The dataset comprised deeply sampled blood TCRbeta repertoires from subjects exposed to, actively infected with, or recovered from COVID-19. Where HLA class I and class II types were available, the types were taken from metadata supplied by the sample provider, not from assay-based typing.

TCRbeta CDR3 regions were amplified from genomic DNA by means of the immunoSEQ Assay, a bias-controlled multiplex PCR. The study's processing was this. Nucleated cell counts per sample were estimated from amplification of reference gene primers within the assay. To quantify the absolute abundance of each unique TCRbeta CDR3 rearrangement, sequence reads were collapsed and filtered. For each sample, productive Simpson clonality was calculated as the square root of Simpson's diversity index over productive rearrangements. The clones in this table, taken by TCRdb from immuneACCESS, are in-frame only. Not every clone is retained; where verified, under half of the shortfall comes from an unresolved V gene, and the cause of the rest is unknown. From that table come the V and J calls and clone size; the DNA was used to work out D and trimming. The sample table records under 200,000 clones; roughly 80% of these occur just once. The ten largest clones take up about 14% of the sample.

Here is what the overall study found, with its caveats: The amount of clinical and demographic metadata varied by source and participant and was provided uncurated.

A word on this clone: This clone's antigen is unknown. Base qualities were left out, and no much larger clone turns up one base away.

In Seattle, one collaborating source enrolled patients while the infection was active and tracked those patients longitudinally over the course of disease. The collaborating institutions used their own protocols to collect whole blood in K2EDTA tubes. Collaborator samples were shipped for TCRbeta analysis as frozen whole blood, isolated PBMCs, or DNA extracted from either sample type. The sequence was obtained from a woman in her seventies with COVID-19, enrolled during active disease. Sequenced sample: peripheral blood.

CDR3 reads: CASSPRQATYNEQFF. The DNA sequence is TGTGCCAGTAGTCCCCGACAGGCCACCTACAATGAGCAGTTCTTC. The rearrangement joined TRBV19 to TRBJ2-1; a tentative D call is TRBD1 (6 bases match). The CDR3 has 15 amino acids, counting the end cysteine and phenylalanine. The retained sequence is limited to the CDR3, 45 bases, with the frame set at the first base. CDR1 and CDR2, looked up from the germline V gene (reference sequence), are LNHDA and SQIVND. The trim is 5 bases for V and 2 bases for J, with a gap of 13 bases between the germline ends.